A selection of T cell receptor beta chains follows, all from one sample in a study of identical twins. TCRdb passed the 5' RACE reads through MiXCR, listing each CDR3 protein once. The data contain 400,000 to 650,000 distinct CDR3 sequences, around 20% of them singletons. These data are also associated with another study on T cells expressing NK-cell markers.

Sequenced input: CD4+ T cells sorted from blood. Receptors originate from a woman aged 18-29 years in good health. Both conserved end residues are part of each CDR3. The D gene is left open where the match is weak. Clone size is not always given. Where it is, it says once, few, many or a class for expanded clones.

j_call v_call d_call clone_size cdr3_aa cdr3_nt
TRBJ2-1 TRBV19 - - CASSPQALNEQFF TGTGCCAGTAGTCCCCAGGCGTTGAATGAGCAGTTCTTC
TRBJ1-1 TRBV20-1 TRBD1 many CSAPGQGRTEAFF TGCAGTGCTCCCGGACAGGGGCGAACTGAAGCTTTCTTT
TRBJ2-3 TRBV12-3/TRBV12-4 - many CASSLVQPTDTQYF TGTGCCAGCAGCCTAGTACAGCCCACAGATACGCAGTATTTT
TRBJ2-3 TRBV6-5 TRBD2 few CASSYSLSRGGQADTQYF TGTGCCAGCAGTTACTCGCTGAGTCGGGGGGGGCAGGCAGATACGCAGTATTTT
TRBJ2-1 TRBV2 - - CASRGRRSQYNEQFF TGTGCCAGCAGGGGTCGACGGAGCCAATACAATGAGCAGTTCTTC
TRBJ1-2 TRBV24-1 TRBD1 - CATSVPDRNYGYTF TGTGCCACCAGTGTCCCGGACAGGAACTATGGCTACACCTTC
TRBJ2-3 TRBV20-1 TRBD2 few CSAPTASGDSDTQYF TGCAGTGCCCCGACGGCTAGCGGGGATTCAGATACGCAGTATTTT
TRBJ2-7 TRBV7-2 TRBD1 - CASSLALGQGSHEQYF TGTGCCAGCAGCTTAGCGCTGGGACAGGGGTCCCACGAGCAGTACTTC
TRBJ1-3 TRBV11-3 - few CASSFLNTIYF TGTGCCAGCAGCTTCCTGAACACCATATATTTT
TRBJ2-1 TRBV20-1 TRBD2 - CSARSGTSGRVEQFF TGCAGTGCTAGATCTGGGACTAGCGGGAGGGTTGAGCAGTTCTTC
TRBJ2-2 TRBV20-1 - - CSAPRGAGTLTGELFF TGCAGTGCCCCAAGAGGGGCGGGAACCCTCACCGGGGAGCTGTTTTTT
TRBJ2-7 TRBV7-2 TRBD2 - CASISGLAAVSYEQYF TGTGCCAGCATCTCGGGACTAGCGGCCGTCTCCTACGAGCAGTACTTC
TRBJ2-2 TRBV6-4 TRBD1 - CATRQGFNTGELFF TGTGCCACGCGACAGGGGTTTAACACCGGGGAGCTGTTTTTT
TRBJ2-1 TRBV11-3 - many CASSLKHEQFF TGTGCCAGCAGCTTAAAACATGAGCAGTTCTTC
TRBJ1-5 TRBV24-1 - - CATSDSSNAQHF TGTGCCACCAGTGATTCGTCTAATGCCCAGCATTTT
TRBJ1-1 TRBV29-1 - - CSVYDSTWTEAFF TGCAGCGTGTATGACTCGACGTGGACTGAAGCTTTCTTT
TRBJ2-5 TRBV4-3 - - CASSQGFRETQYF TGCGCCAGCAGCCAAGGTTTCCGGGAGACCCAGTACTTC
TRBJ2-1 TRBV24-1 - - CATSEGSTSSYNEQFF TGTGCCACCAGTGAGGGGTCGACAAGCTCCTACAATGAGCAGTTCTTC
TRBJ2-1 TRBV5-1 TRBD2 - CASSLVAGEFYNEQFF TGCGCCAGCAGCTTGGTTGCGGGGGAATTCTACAATGAGCAGTTCTTC
TRBJ1-1 TRBV9 - - CASTTDPMNTEAFF TGTGCCAGCACCACAGATCCAATGAACACTGAAGCTTTCTTT
TRBJ2-4 TRBV6-5 - many CASSDRANIQYF TGTGCCAGCAGCGACAGAGCAAACATTCAGTACTTC
TRBJ2-7 TRBV12-3/TRBV12-4 - - CASSLVQGRAYEQYF TGTGCCAGCAGTTTAGTACAGGGAAGGGCCTACGAGCAGTACTTC